The 26 T cell receptor beta chains below all came from one sample that was sequenced in a study of shared clonotypes between healthy human individuals (dated by TCRdb to 2018 to 2021). The method behind the library was the immunoSEQ multiplex PCR assay. TCRdb carries this immuneACCESS record with in-frame sequences only. Its versions omit some clonotypes, under half of them owing to an unresolved V gene in the studies checked, with the rest unexplained. The sample has about 380,000 clones on record, about 96% of them singletons. Clones ranked in the top ten supply around 0.3% of the sample. The sample taken for sequencing was memory CD8+ T cells sorted from blood. Reading the label with the study, this specimen's cell subset or site is: CD45RO+ cells pooled with CCR7-negative TemRA cells. These receptor sequences come from a young man in good health.

V is TRBV20-1 and J is TRBJ2-5, with D possibly being TRBD2 (5 bases). CDR3 length: 11 residues. V was trimmed by 3 bases and J by 5 bases, leaving 7 bases between them. From germline, CDR1 is DFQATT and CDR2 SNEGSKA (reference sequence). CDR3 nucleotides: TGCAGTGCTAGGAGGGCCGAGACCCAGTACTTC. Amino acids: CSARRAETQYF.

For the CDR3, the DNA is TGTGCCAGCTCACGGGGGAGCGAGACCCAGTACTTC. It is translated as CASSRGSETQYF. V and J are TRBV18 and TRBJ2-5; D might be TRBD1 or TRBD2, each matching 5 bases. CDR1 and CDR2 (germline): KGHSH, LQKENI. The CDR3 length is 12 residues. Trimming left V 4 bases short and J 5 bases short, with 8 bases between.

V and J are TRBV4-1 and TRBJ2-2; TRBD2 matches at 9 bases. From germline, CDR1 is MGHRA and CDR2 YSYEKL. This CDR3 is built from 19 residues. Unmatched junction bases numbered 11, after V lost 0 bases and J lost 3 bases. The CDR3 spells CASSQEKGGLASYTGELFF. The CDR3 region has the DNA TGCGCCAGCAGCCAAGAAAAAGGAGGACTAGCGAGTTACACCGGGGAGCTGTTTTTT.

V usage is TRBV6-6 and J usage is TRBJ1-1; no clear D gene. Germline values: CDR1 MNHNY, CDR2 SVGAGI (reference sequence). Trimming stripped 6 bases from V and 5 bases from J, with 7 bases between. The CDR3 is 11 amino acids. CDR3 in amino acids: CASRGWTEAFF. The DNA for the CDR3 is TGTGCCAGCAGGGGTTGGACTGAAGCTTTCTTT.

This rearrangement joins TRBV5-1 to TRBJ1-3; maybe TRBD1 (6 bases). In germline, CDR1 is SGHRS, CDR2 YFSETQ. V was cut by 4 bases and J by 2 bases, with 10 bases left in between. The CDR3 extends over 14 amino acids. The CDR3 reads CASSPRTAGNTIYF. CDR3 coding DNA: TGCGCCAGCAGCCCGCGGACAGCTGGAAACACCATATATTTT.

In DNA, the CDR3 is TGTGCCAGCAGCTTAGCCCGCAGGGGGCTGGCTGGGGCCAACGTCCTGACTTTC. Translated: CASSLARRGLAGANVLTF. This sequence joins TRBV7-3 and TRBJ2-6, with TRBD1 identical over 8 bases. Germline V gene lookup returns CDR1 SGHTA and CDR2 FQGTGA. The CDR3 loop spans 18 amino acids. V shed 2 bases, J shed 2 bases, and the junction held 8 bases outside the gene matches.

V usage is TRBV6-6 and J usage is TRBJ1-5; TRBD1 matches 7 bases. The CDR3 sequence is 15 residues long. The V gene end was trimmed by 4 bases and the J gene end by 4 bases; junction bases not matched to a gene: 7. Germline V lookup: CDR1 MNHNY, CDR2 SVGAGI (reference sequence). The CDR3 DNA follows: TGTGCCAGCAGTTTAAGACAGGGATGGAATCAGCCCCAGCATTTT. It encodes CASSLRQGWNQPQHF.

This clone was counted once. This chain joins TRBV7-9 and TRBJ1-1, with 7 bases that match TRBD1. Germline CDR1 reads SEHNR; CDR2 reads FQNEAQ (reference sequence). CDR3 length: 13 amino acids. V shed 4 bases and J 2 bases; nucleotides not matched to a gene: 1. CDR3: CASSSGGNTEAFF. CDR3 nucleotide sequence: TGTGCCAGCAGCTCAGGGGGTAACACTGAAGCTTTCTTT.

V and J are TRBV6-5 and TRBJ2-7; D possibly corresponds to TRBD2 (5 bases). Trimming stripped 5 bases from V and 7 bases from J, with 18 bases between. The CDR3 is made up of 14 amino acids. Germline loops: CDR1 MNHEY, CDR2 SVGAGI. The CDR3 bases are TGTGCCAGCAGTCCGCGGACTCCCTCGTTGGAGCAGTACTTC. Its protein product is CASSPRTPSLEQYF.

The chain carries TRBV18 and TRBJ2-1, with D hard to call. The germline gives CDR1 KGHSH, CDR2 LQKENI. The CDR3 contains 11 residues. Trimming left V 1 base short and J 9 bases short, with 4 bases between. The CDR3 nucleotides read TGTGCCAGCTCACCACAGGGTGAGCAGTTCTTC. This gives the protein CASSPQGEQFF.

This clone was recorded once. The chain couples TRBV9 to TRBJ1-2; 12 bases are shared with TRBD1. The CDR3 runs 16 residues. Germline V gene data show CDR1 as SGDLS and CDR2 as YYNGEE. The V segment lost 4 bases and the J segment 7 bases; nucleotides outside the gene matches: 11. CDR3 sequence (DNA): TGTGCCAGCAGCCCCCAGCCAGGGACAGGGGGCGGTGGCTACACCTTC. Translating it yields CASSPQPGTGGGGYTF.

This clone has only one observation. The V and J genes are TRBV6-1 and TRBJ1-4; TRBD1 agrees at 8 bases. Germline V gene sequence: CDR1 MNHNS, CDR2 SASEGT. Unmatched junction bases numbered 7, after V lost 4 bases and J lost 6 bases. The CDR3 has 15 residues. This CDR3 is CASSGQGSRYEKLFF. In nucleotides, the CDR3 is TGTGCCAGCAGTGGACAGGGGTCGCGGTATGAAAAACTGTTTTTT.

The chain employs TRBV7-9 and TRBJ2-2; 8 nucleotides line up with TRBD2. Germline CDR1 SEHNR, CDR2 FQNEAQ (reference sequence). The CDR3 totals 16 residues. J was trimmed by 7 bases and V by 0 bases; bases with no gene match: 7. CDR3 residues: CASSLAGTRIGGELFF. The CDR3 DNA follows: TGTGCCAGCAGCTTAGCAGGGACTAGGATCGGCGGGGAGCTGTTTTTT.

The rearrangement uses TRBV7-9 and TRBJ2-7; D remains unclear. In germline, CDR1 is SEHNR, CDR2 FQNEAQ (reference sequence). The CDR3 has 11 residues. V was trimmed by 8 bases and J by 5 bases, leaving 10 bases between them. CDR3 residues: CASATRHEQYF. The CDR3 region has the DNA TGTGCCAGCGCCACGCGACACGAGCAGTACTTC.

On this clone itself: The junction and the germline gene differ at one end; a read error may be behind it. The chain combines TRBV28 with TRBJ2-3; D perhaps matches TRBD1 (6 bases). CDR1 MDHEN and CDR2 SYDVKM come from the germline V gene. This CDR3 region has 12 residues. In nucleotides, the CDR3 is TGTGCCAGCAGCGCCGAGACAGGTACGCAGTATTTT. This encodes CASSAETGTQYF.

This rearrangement joins TRBV9 to TRBJ1-3; a possible D gene is TRBD1 (5 bases). The CDR3 extends over 16 amino acids. CDR1 and CDR2 from the germline V gene are SGDLS and YYNGEE. V gave up 0 bases and J gave up 0 bases, with 10 bases separating them. The CDR3 DNA is TGTGCCAGCAGCGTAGACCCAGGGCACTCTGGAAACACCATATATTTT. It yields the protein CASSVDPGHSGNTIYF.

The V call is TRBV28, the J call TRBJ2-7; D might be TRBD2 (6 bases). Germline V gene lookup returns CDR1 MDHEN and CDR2 SYDVKM. V dropped 3 bases and J dropped 0 bases, with 18 bases sitting between them. The CDR3 runs to 17 residues. In DNA, the CDR3 is TGTGCCAGCAGTTTTAATCCTAGCGCTCCTAGCTCCTACGAGCAGTACTTC. Protein: CASSFNPSAPSSYEQYF.

V is TRBV7-9 and J is TRBJ1-4, with D uncertain. V was shortened by 3 bases and J by 8 bases, with 4 bases between the two germline ends. The CDR3 extends over 11 amino acids. Looked up from germline, CDR1 is SEHNR and CDR2 is FQNEAQ (reference sequence). The CDR3 reads CASSFAEKLFF. CDR3 in DNA: TGTGCCAGCAGCTTTGCGGAAAAACTGTTTTTT.

This chain uses TRBV11-2 with TRBJ1-5; D may be TRBD1 (5 bases). There are 13 residues in the CDR3. V lost 4 bases and J 5 bases, leaving 9 bases between the germline ends. Per germline, CDR1 SGHAT and CDR2 FQNNGV. The CDR3 here is CASSSGDHQPQHF. CDR3 nucleotides: TGTGCCAGCAGCTCCGGGGACCATCAGCCCCAGCATTTT.

V gene TRBV23-1 combines with J gene TRBJ1-2; D remains ambiguous. TRBV23-1 is an ORF, and what it does is uncertain. Trimming left V 11 bases short and J 8 bases short, with 21 bases between. The length of the CDR3 is 13 residues. CDR3 in amino acids: CAFPGVEVGGYTF. The CDR3 DNA reads as TGCGCCTTCCCCGGTGTAGAGGTCGGAGGCTACACCTTC.

The chain is built from TRBV28 and TRBJ1-4, with a tentative D call TRBD1 (6 bases). V gave up 8 bases and J gave up 8 bases, with 18 bases separating them. Per germline, CDR1 MDHEN and CDR2 SYDVKM. This CDR3 has 14 residues. CDR3 in DNA: TGTGCCAGCGTAGGGGGGGGTATAGGCGAAAAACTGTTTTTT. It codes for CASVGGGIGEKLFF.

The gene calls are TRBV28 and TRBJ2-3; TRBD1 matches at 7 bases. Germline V gives CDR1 MDHEN, CDR2 SYDVKM. With 5 bases clipped from V and 0 bases from J, the junction kept 8 bases outside the gene matches. This CDR3 is 16 amino acids long. Written as DNA, the CDR3 is TGTGCCAGCAGTAGTCACAGGGGACCTAGCACAGATACGCAGTATTTT. Amino acids: CASSSHRGPSTDTQYF. The full variable domain, with the rest looked up from reference TRBV28 and TRBJ2-3, is DVKVTQSSRYLVKRTGEKVFLECVQDMDHENMFWYRQDPGLGLRLIYFSYDVKMKEKGDIPEGYSVSREKKERFSLILESASTNQTSMYLCASSSHRGPSTDTQYFGPGTRLTVL.

CDR3 residues: CASSLDRGLTDTQYF. The DNA of the CDR3 is TGTGCCAGCAGTTTAGACAGGGGGCTAACAGATACGCAGTATTTT. The gene calls are TRBV27 and TRBJ2-3, with TRBD1 matching 10 bases. The germline CDR1 and CDR2 sequences are MNHEY and SMNVEV (reference sequence). CDR3 length: 15 residues. V gave up 2 bases and J gave up 3 bases; unmatched junction bases: 2.

This clone has more than one count but fewer than ten. The gene calls are TRBV4-2 and TRBJ2-7; 10 bases are a match to TRBD2. Germline assignment: CDR1 LGHNA and CDR2 YNFKEQ. V was pared by 0 bases and J by 4 bases, with 9 bases of the junction left unmatched. The CDR3 extends over 17 amino acids. This CDR3 reads CASSQDQTSGPGYEQYF. The CDR3 DNA sequence: TGTGCCAGCAGCCAAGACCAGACTAGCGGGCCGGGGTACGAGCAGTACTTC.

The CDR3 sequence: CSVEESGSTEAFF. Written as DNA, the CDR3 is TGCAGCGTTGAAGAGTCAGGGTCCACTGAAGCTTTCTTT. The chain couples TRBV29-1 to TRBJ1-1; possibly TRBD1 for D (5 bases). This CDR3 is 13 amino acids long. The germline V gene has CDR1 SQVTM and CDR2 ANQGSEA. Between the trimmed V and J ends, which lost 0 bases and 4 bases, there was a span of 9 bases.

V usage is TRBV5-1 and J usage is TRBJ2-2; 11 bases agree with TRBD2. Germline CDR1 is SGHRS and CDR2 is YFSETQ. CDR3 size: 17 residues. V lost 0 bases, J lost 7 bases, and 8 bases stayed unmatched. Here the CDR3 reads CASSLATSGSSGGELFF. The CDR3 bases are TGCGCCAGCAGCTTGGCCACTAGCGGGAGCTCCGGCGGGGAGCTGTTTTTT.